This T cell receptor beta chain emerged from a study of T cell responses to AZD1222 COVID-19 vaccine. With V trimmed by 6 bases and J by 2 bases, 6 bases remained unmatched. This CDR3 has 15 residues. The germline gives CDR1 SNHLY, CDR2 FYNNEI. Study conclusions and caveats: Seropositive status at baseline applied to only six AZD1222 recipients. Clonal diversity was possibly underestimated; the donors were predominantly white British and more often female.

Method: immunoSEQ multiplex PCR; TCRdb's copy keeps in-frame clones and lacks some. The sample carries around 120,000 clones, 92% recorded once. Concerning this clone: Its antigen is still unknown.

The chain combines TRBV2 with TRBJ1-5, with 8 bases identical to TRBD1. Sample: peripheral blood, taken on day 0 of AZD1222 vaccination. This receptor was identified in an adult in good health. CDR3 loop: CASSYRGSGNQPQHF. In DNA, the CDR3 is TGTGCCAGCAGCTACAGGGGGAGCGGCAATCAGCCCCAGCATTTT. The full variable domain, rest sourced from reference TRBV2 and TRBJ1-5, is EPEVTQTPSHQVTQMGQEVILRCVPISNHLYFYWYRQILGQKVEFLVSFYNNEISEKSEIFDDQFSVERPDGSNFTLKIRSTKLEDSAMYFCASSYRGSGNQPQHFGDGTRLSIL.